The 14 T cell receptor beta chains reported below all come from one sample, sequenced in a study of T cell responses to AZD1222 COVID-19 vaccine. Assay used: immunoSEQ multiplex PCR; TCRdb lists only in-frame clones, some missing. Counted here are about 99,000 clones, approximately 90% occurring once; the ten biggest clones make up about 8.3%. The sequenced sample was peripheral blood, obtained 28 days after the second AZD1222 dose. The receptors stem from an adult who received the AZD1222 COVID-19 vaccine.

This clone was recorded once. The chain has TRBV9 and TRBJ2-6, with 10 positions matching TRBD1. This CDR3 is 18 amino acids long. Looked up from germline, CDR1 is SGDLS and CDR2 is YYNGEE. Trimming cost V 6 bases and J 0 bases; bases outside gene matches: 9. CDR3 loop: CASTGQGVTPSGANVLTF. The CDR3 DNA reads as TGTGCCAGCACCGGACAGGGGGTTACCCCCTCTGGGGCCAACGTCCTGACTTTC. The variable domain in full, completed from reference TRBV9 and TRBJ2-6, reads DSGVTQTPKHLITATGQRVTLRCSPRSGDLSVYWYQQSLDQGLQFLIQYYNGEERAKGNILERFSAQQFPDLHSELNLSSLELGDSALYFCASTGQGVTPSGANVLTFGAGSRLTVL.

This rearrangement joins TRBV18 to TRBJ2-6; 8 nucleotides align to TRBD1. The CDR3 is made up of 16 amino acids. The V segment lost 2 bases and the J segment 1 base; nucleotides outside the gene matches: 1. The V gene's germline CDR1 is KGHSH and CDR2 LQKENI. CDR3 nucleotides: TGTGCCAGCTCACCAAGACAGGGGTCTGGGGCCAACGTCCTGACTTTC. Its translation: CASSPRQGSGANVLTF.

This clone showed up just once. This CDR3 is CASSQVMNRGLTNEKLFF. In DNA, the CDR3 is TGCGCCAGCAGCCAAGTAATGAACAGGGGGCTCACTAATGAAAAACTGTTTTTT. The chain joins TRBV4-1 to TRBJ1-4, with 9 positions matching TRBD1. The CDR3 runs 18 residues. Germline V gene data show CDR1 as MGHRA and CDR2 as YSYEKL. V shed 1 base and J 2 bases; nucleotides not matched to a gene: 8.

The V call is TRBV24-1, the J call TRBJ2-5; 7 nucleotides align to TRBD2. Germline V gene sequence: CDR1 KGHDR, CDR2 SFDVKD. The V and J ends lost 4 bases and 3 bases, in that order; junction bases with no gene match: 4. The CDR3 totals 14 residues. CDR3 region: CATSEGLSEETQYF. DNA for the CDR3: TGTGCCACCAGTGAGGGACTATCTGAAGAGACCCAGTACTTC.

The chain carries TRBV10-3 and TRBJ2-1; TRBD2 is a possible D gene (5 bases). The germline V and J ends were trimmed by 0 bases and 11 bases, with 20 bases remaining between them. This CDR3 has 16 amino acids. Germline assignment: CDR1 ENHRY and CDR2 SYGVKD. The CDR3 region is CAISESNRGVGLKQFF. CDR3 DNA: TGTGCCATCAGTGAGTCGAATCGGGGTGTGGGGTTAAAGCAGTTCTTC.

The CDR3 reads CASSLGTYEQYF. The CDR3 nucleotides are TGTGCCAGCAGTTTAGGGACCTACGAGCAGTACTTC. This rearrangement joins TRBV12-3 or TRBV12-4 to TRBJ2-7, with unresolved D. V was trimmed by 1 base and J by 2 bases, leaving 3 bases between them. This CDR3 is 12 amino acids long.

The chain links TRBV28 to TRBJ2-4; 8 bases line up with TRBD2. Germline values: CDR1 MDHEN, CDR2 SYDVKM. J gave up 7 bases and V 4 bases, and 3 bases lay outside the gene matches. The CDR3 length is 13 residues. In DNA, the CDR3 is TGTGCCAGCAGTTCCGGGGGGGCCAACATTCAGTACTTC. The encoded protein is CASSSGGANIQYF.

This chain links TRBV5-1 with TRBJ1-1, with D possibly matching TRBD1 (5 bases). This CDR3 has 14 residues. Deletions cut 5 bases from V and 3 bases from J, with 14 bases between. Looked up from germline, CDR1 is SGHRS and CDR2 is YFSETQ. As DNA, the CDR3 is TGCGCCAGCAGGACACAGGTCTTGGACACTGAAGCTTTCTTT. As protein: CASRTQVLDTEAFF.

This clone has just one count. The genes are TRBV28 and TRBJ1-5; no firm D call. CDR3 length equals 12 residues. Trimming took off 4 bases at V and 3 bases at J, with 4 bases between the two ends. Germline V gene sequence: CDR1 MDHEN, CDR2 SYDVKM. The CDR3 bases are TGTGCCAGCAGTTATTCCAATCAGCCCCAGCATTTT. Protein product: CASSYSNQPQHF.

This clone occurred a few times. Here the CDR3 reads CATRPRGARGYTF. The CDR3 region has the DNA TGTGCCACCAGGCCGAGGGGGGCCCGTGGCTACACCTTC. The chain recombines TRBV24-1 with TRBJ1-2; D might be TRBD1 (6 bases). With 7 bases removed from V and 7 bases from J, the gap between germline ends came to 15 bases. Germline CDR1 is KGHDR and CDR2 is SFDVKD. The CDR3 length is 13 residues.

This chain joins TRBV5-1 and TRBJ2-7; D is possibly TRBD2 (7 bases). V shed 4 bases and J shed 5 bases, with 22 bases lying between them. Per germline, CDR1 SGHRS and CDR2 YFSETQ. This CDR3 is 16 amino acids long. CDR3 in DNA: TGCGCCAGCAGCCCCTATGGCGGGGGCGGTAAGGACGAGCAGTACTTC. As protein: CASSPYGGGGKDEQYF.

The chain links TRBV3-1 (or the pseudogene TRBV3-2) to TRBJ2-3, with 9 bases fitting TRBD1. The germline gives CDR1 LGHDT, CDR2 YNNKEL (reference sequence). The CDR3 contains 15 residues. Trimming cost V 5 bases and J 4 bases; bases outside gene matches: 7. CDR3 DNA: TGTGCCAGCAGCTTTACAGGGGGCCGGGCAGATACGCAGTATTTT. Residues: CASSFTGGRADTQYF.

This clone is medium-sized (0.01 to 0.1%). The chain employs TRBV4-3 and TRBJ1-2; weak D call: TRBD1 (5 bases). Trimming removed 0 bases from V and 6 bases from J, with 11 bases in between. CDR3 length: 14 residues. The germline gives CDR1 LGHNA, CDR2 YSLEER. CDR3 sequence: CASSQDRGGDGYTF. CDR3 DNA sequence: TGCGCCAGCAGCCAAGATCGGGGGGGAGATGGCTACACCTTC.

The rearrangement links TRBV10-1 to TRBJ1-1, with TRBD1 as a possible D gene (6 bases). From germline, CDR1 is WNHNN and CDR2 SYGVQD (reference sequence). The CDR3 is made up of 13 amino acids. CDR3 residues: CAPARTVRTEAFF. The CDR3, as DNA: TGCGCTCCTGCTAGGACAGTGCGCACTGAAGCTTTCTTT.